This paragraph reports one T cell receptor (beta chain). The target antigen is unknown. The sample comes from a study of blood T cells in healthy people across ages. General study points: Without sorted subsets, naive and antigen-experienced compartments could not be conclusively compared.

The authors ran a second PCR of roughly 6 to 12 cycles using a sample-barcoded 5' primer and a J-beta primer mix. From the 5' RACE reads, TCRdb called clonotypes with MiXCR, one entry per CDR3 protein. Of about 830,000 distinct CDR3 sequences listed, around 68% are singletons. The V gene end was trimmed by 7 bases and the J gene end by 7 bases; junction bases not matched to a gene: 11. Germline assignment: CDR1 MNHEY and CDR2 SVGEGT. The CDR3 is 14 amino acids. The study recruited healthy Caucasian donors from Russia who were aged about 6 to 90. The chain is built from TRBV6-2 or TRBV6-3 and TRBJ2-7; 9 positions match TRBD1. Sequencing was done on a sample of blood. The receptor was isolated from a man in his thirties or forties in good health. This CDR3 reads CASNIRDRVWEQYF. Written as DNA, the CDR3 is TGTGCCAGCAACATCCGGGACAGGGTTTGGGAGCAGTACTTC.